This entry is about one T cell receptor (beta chain). This record comes from a study of blood T cell repertoires in COVID-19. About the research overall: The analysed material was cDNA or gDNA that came from T cells, B-cell-depleted T cells, or PBMCs.

Trimming took off 5 bases at V and 4 bases at J, with 18 bases between the two ends. Per germline, CDR1 MDHEN and CDR2 SYDVKM. This CDR3 contains 15 residues. The data were produced by immunoSEQ multiplex PCR, yet TCRdb's version contains in-frame clones alone and is incomplete. The sample carries some 42,000 clones, 90% recorded once. The chain is built from TRBV28 and TRBJ2-7; D is perhaps TRBD1 (6 bases). The TCR comes from a man in his forties or fifties with active COVID-19. The sequencing sample was made of peripheral blood. CDR3 loop: CASSISGTRGYEQYF. The DNA for the CDR3 is TGTGCCAGCAGTATCTCCGGGACAAGGGGTTACGAGCAGTACTTC. The whole variable domain, remainder taken from reference TRBV28 and TRBJ2-7, is DVKVTQSSRYLVKRTGEKVFLECVQDMDHENMFWYRQDPGLGLRLIYFSYDVKMKEKGDIPEGYSVSREKKERFSLILESASTNQTSMYLCASSISGTRGYEQYFGPGTRLTVT.